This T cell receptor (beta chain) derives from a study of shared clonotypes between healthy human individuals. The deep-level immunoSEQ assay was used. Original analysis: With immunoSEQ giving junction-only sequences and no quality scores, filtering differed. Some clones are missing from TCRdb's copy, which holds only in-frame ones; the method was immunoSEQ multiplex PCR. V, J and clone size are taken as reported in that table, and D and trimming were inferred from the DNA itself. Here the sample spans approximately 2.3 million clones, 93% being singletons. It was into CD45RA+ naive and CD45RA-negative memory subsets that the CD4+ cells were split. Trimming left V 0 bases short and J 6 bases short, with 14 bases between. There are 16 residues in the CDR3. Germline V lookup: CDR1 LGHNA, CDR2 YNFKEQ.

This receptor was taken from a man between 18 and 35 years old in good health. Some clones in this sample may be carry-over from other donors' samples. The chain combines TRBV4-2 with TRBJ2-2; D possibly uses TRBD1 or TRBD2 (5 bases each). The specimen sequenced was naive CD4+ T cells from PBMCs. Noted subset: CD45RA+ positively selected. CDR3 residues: CASSQETDRDAGELFF. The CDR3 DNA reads TGTGCCAGCAGCCAAGAGACGGATCGGGACGCCGGGGAGCTGTTTTTT.